Below, 27 T cell receptor beta chains from the same sample are listed, as sequenced in a study of blood T cell dynamics during melanoma immunotherapy. Time point noted: pre-treatment baseline. TCRdb's table, derived via immunoSEQ multiplex PCR, lists solely in-frame clones and lacks some. Of about 11,000 clones in the sample, 70% to 90% were seen once. Material: blood, obtained from a patient treated with checkpoint blockade. The receptors were gathered from a human donor with melanoma.

J is TRBJ2-1 and V is TRBV18; D perhaps matches TRBD1 (6 bases). Germline-derived CDR1 and CDR2 are KGHSH and LQKENI. This CDR3 is built from 13 residues. The ends were cut back, 5 bases at V and 4 bases at J, with 9 bases in the middle. The CDR3 loop is CASSAGTYNEQFF. CDR3 DNA sequence: TGTGCCAGCTCAGCCGGGACATACAATGAGCAGTTCTTC. Full variable domain (remainder filled in from reference TRBV18 and TRBJ2-1): NAGVMQNPRHLVRRRGQEARLRCSPMKGHSHVYWYRQLPEEGLKFMVYLQKENIIDESGMPKERFSAEFPKEGPSILRIQQVVRGDSAAYFCASSAGTYNEQFFGPGTRLTVL.

The chain employs TRBV4-3 and TRBJ2-1, with D possibly matching TRBD1 (6 bases). V was clipped by 5 bases and J by 7 bases, with 15 bases between them. Germline values: CDR1 LGHNA, CDR2 YSLEER. The CDR3 consists of 14 residues. The CDR3 is CASSFEQGSNEQFF. CDR3 bases: TGCGCCAGCAGCTTTGAACAGGGCTCGAATGAGCAGTTCTTC.

This chain joins TRBV6-5 and TRBJ2-1, with 9 nucleotides matching TRBD1. The CDR3 loop spans 14 amino acids. Germline CDR1 and CDR2: MNHEY and SVGAGI. With V trimmed by 6 bases and J by 6 bases, 6 bases remained unmatched. CDR3 sequence (DNA): TGTGCCAGCAGCCCGGGACAGGGAGGCAATGAGCAGTTCTTC. The encoded protein is CASSPGQGGNEQFF.

The chain is built from TRBV10-3 and TRBJ2-7; 11 bases match TRBD1. Germline V gives CDR1 ENHRY, CDR2 SYGVKD. This CDR3 comprises 13 residues. J gave up 7 bases and V 6 bases, and 5 bases lay outside the gene matches. CDR3 in amino acids: CAIRGTGGGEQYF. CDR3 nucleotides: TGTGCCATCAGGGGGACAGGGGGTGGGGAGCAGTACTTC.

J is TRBJ1-5 and V is TRBV2; TRBD1 matches 8 bases. Trimming at V came to 7 bases and at J to 6 bases, leaving 8 bases not matched to a gene. This CDR3 region has 14 residues. Germline V gene sequence: CDR1 SNHLY, CDR2 FYNNEI. CDR3 sequence (DNA): TGTGCCAGCAAACCACAGGGGGAAGGTCAGCCCCAGCATTTT. Amino acids: CASKPQGEGQPQHF.

The chain uses TRBV11-2 and TRBJ2-7, with 7 bases fitting TRBD1. CDR1 SGHAT and CDR2 FQNNGV come from the germline V gene. J was trimmed by 2 bases and V by 4 bases; bases with no gene match: 5. The CDR3 spans 14 residues. The CDR3 loop reads CASSSGQAAYEQYV. Here the CDR3 DNA reads TGTGCCAGCAGCTCAGGACAGGCCGCCTACGAGCAGTACGTC.

The chain carries TRBV11-1 and TRBJ1-1; D not certain. Germline CDR1 reads SGHAT; CDR2 reads FQDESV (reference sequence). The CDR3 loop spans 12 amino acids. V lost 5 bases and J lost 1, with 5 bases in between. The CDR3 here is CASSPGNTEAFF. The CDR3 nucleotides are TGTGCCAGCAGCCCAGGGAACACTGAAGCTTTCTTT.

This clone was seen only once. V and J are TRBV11-2 and TRBJ2-7, with D perhaps being TRBD1 or TRBD2 (9 bases each). The CDR3 has 19 residues. V lost 5 bases and J 6 bases, leaving 32 bases between the germline ends. CDR1 SGHAT and CDR2 FQNNGV come from the germline V gene. The CDR3 spells CASSRDRDLGAGGSGEQYF. CDR3 nucleotides: TGTGCCAGCAGCCGGGACAGGGATTTGGGAGCGGGAGGCTCGGGCGAGCAGTACTTC.

Only one count was recorded for this clone. This chain connects TRBV7-9 to TRBJ2-1, with TRBD1 as a possible D gene (6 bases). Looked up from germline, CDR1 is SEHNR and CDR2 is FQNEAQ (reference sequence). V was clipped by 6 bases and J by 8 bases, with 8 bases between them. This CDR3 is built from 11 residues. The CDR3: CASRHRDEQFF. For the CDR3, the DNA is TGTGCCAGCAGACACAGGGATGAGCAGTTCTTC.

V gene TRBV19 combines with J gene TRBJ1-1; 8 bases align to TRBD1. The CDR3 is made up of 15 amino acids. CDR1 is LNHDA, CDR2 SQIVND, per germline (reference sequence). The V gene end was trimmed by 4 bases and the J gene end by 5 bases; junction bases not matched to a gene: 9. The CDR3 DNA is TGTGCCAGTAGTACCTCGGACAGGGCTGGGACTGAAGCTTTCTTT. The encoded protein is CASSTSDRAGTEAFF.

The rearrangement links TRBV30 to TRBJ1-2, with D possibly matching TRBD1 (6 bases). V lost 1 base, J lost 7 bases, and 10 bases lay in between. Germline CDR1 is GTSNPN and CDR2 is SVGIG (reference sequence). The CDR3 extends over 12 amino acids. The CDR3 nucleotides are TGTGCCTGGAGTGCGACAGGAACTGGCTACACCTTC. It yields the protein CAWSATGTGYTF.

This chain uses TRBV15 with TRBJ2-5; 7 bases are shared with TRBD2. Germline-derived CDR1 and CDR2 are LNHNV and YYDKDF (reference sequence). The CDR3 runs to 14 residues. V was clipped by 4 bases and J by 5 bases; unmatched bases: 7. Written as DNA, the CDR3 is TGTGCCACCAGCATAAGCGGGATGGGGGAGACCCAGTACTTC. Encoded protein: CATSISGMGETQYF.

The chain couples TRBV11-3 to TRBJ2-3; 8 bases are shared with TRBD2. With V trimmed by 3 bases and J by 2 bases, 4 bases remained unmatched. Germline V gene sequence: CDR1 SGHNT, CDR2 YENEEA. This CDR3 has 15 residues. The CDR3 is CASSFGAGVTDTQYF. The DNA for the CDR3 is TGTGCCAGCAGCTTCGGAGCGGGGGTCACAGATACGCAGTATTTT.

The CDR3 region has the DNA TGTGCCAGCAGCCAAGCGGGGGGGTGGACAGATACGCAGTATTTT. As protein: CASSQAGGWTDTQYF. V is TRBV6-6 and J is TRBJ2-3; TRBD2 matches 10 bases. The trim removed 6 bases at V and 3 bases at J, leaving 6 bases unmatched. Germline CDR1 reads MNHNY; CDR2 reads SVGAGI (reference sequence). This CDR3 is 15 amino acids long.

The chain couples TRBV9 to TRBJ2-3; D uncertain. CDR3 length: 15 residues. In germline, CDR1 is SGDLS, CDR2 YYNGEE. Trimming took 0 bases from V and 8 from J, leaving 16 bases between them. The CDR3 region has the DNA TGTGCCAGCAGCGTAGAAGGCCAGAAGGGTGTTACGCAGTATTTT. It specifies CASSVEGQKGVTQYF.

The chain combines TRBV6-1 with TRBJ2-1; D call uncertain. V was trimmed by 3 bases and J by 12 bases, leaving 9 bases between them. CDR1 MNHNS and CDR2 SASEGT come from the germline V gene. The CDR3 is made up of 11 amino acids. The CDR3: CASSELGWQFF. The CDR3 DNA sequence: TGTGCCAGCAGTGAGCTTGGCTGGCAGTTCTTC.

The chain is built from TRBV9 and TRBJ2-7; D gene ambiguous. Germline lookup yields CDR1 SGDLS and CDR2 YYNGEE. The CDR3 spans 15 residues. The germline V and J ends were trimmed by 2 bases and 2 bases, with 14 bases remaining between them. CDR3: CASSVGPSSTYEQYV. CDR3 in DNA: TGTGCCAGCAGCGTTGGACCGTCGTCCACCTACGAGCAGTACGTC.

The rearrangement links TRBV5-8 to TRBJ2-7; tentative D call: TRBD2 (6 bases). Germline-derived CDR1 and CDR2 are SGHTS and YDEGEE. Trimming removed 4 bases from V and 0 bases from J, with 17 bases in between. This CDR3 contains 16 residues. The CDR3 loop is CASSRGGGFASYEQYV. The DNA for the CDR3 is TGTGCCAGCAGCCGCGGCGGAGGGTTCGCCTCCTACGAGCAGTACGTC.

The DNA of the CDR3 is TGTGCCAGCAGCTTAACTGGGGGGCCGGGAGAGACCCAGTACTTC. The encoded protein is CASSLTGGPGETQYF. The chain carries TRBV7-3 and TRBJ2-5; D could derive from TRBD1 or TRBD2 (6 bases each). Germline CDR1 and CDR2: SGHTA and FQGTGA. The ends were cut back, 0 bases at V and 4 bases at J, with 12 bases in the middle. The CDR3 covers 15 residues.

The genes are TRBV9 and TRBJ2-1; D possibly corresponds to TRBD2 (5 bases). V was clipped by 4 bases and J by 6 bases, with 17 bases between them. The CDR3 is 15 amino acids. Germline lookup yields CDR1 SGDLS and CDR2 YYNGEE. CDR3 loop: CASSPTRTRVNEQFF. The CDR3 DNA sequence: TGTGCCAGCAGCCCGACACGTACGAGGGTCAATGAGCAGTTCTTC.

The chain uses TRBV9 and TRBJ1-2, with D possibly TRBD1 on 6 matching bases. Germline V lookup: CDR1 SGDLS, CDR2 YYNGEE. The CDR3 loop spans 13 amino acids. Deletions cut 4 bases from V and 3 bases from J, with 10 bases between. The CDR3 coding sequence is TGTGCCAGCAGCTTACAGGGCGACTATGGCTACACCTTC. This encodes CASSLQGDYGYTF.

Relative to its sample, this clone is medium-sized. This rearrangement joins TRBV6-1 to TRBJ1-2, with 9 nucleotides matching TRBD1. V gave up 4 bases and J gave up 4 bases; unmatched junction bases: 16. CDR3 length: 18 amino acids. Germline V CDR1 and CDR2: MNHNS, SASEGT. CDR3 sequence (DNA): TGTGCCAGCAGTGTAACCGGGACAGGGAATTCCTTCGGCTATGGCTACACCTTC. It is translated as CASSVTGTGNSFGYGYTF.

The rearrangement joins TRBV7-2 to TRBJ2-1; D is ambiguous. The CDR3 runs to 15 residues. CDR1 is SGHTA, CDR2 FQGNSA, per germline. Trimming pared 2 bases from V and 3 bases from J, leaving 11 bases between. CDR3 in DNA: TGTGCCAGCAGCTTACCCTCGGACGTCTACAATGAGCAGTTCTTC. Amino acid sequence: CASSLPSDVYNEQFF.

The gene calls are TRBV7-9 and TRBJ1-2; TRBD1 is a possible D gene (6 bases). With 2 bases removed from V and 8 bases from J, the gap between germline ends came to 9 bases. CDR1 SEHNR and CDR2 FQNEAQ come from the germline V gene (reference sequence). The CDR3 loop spans 12 amino acids. CDR3 region: CASSLSGDGYTF. CDR3 bases: TGTGCCAGCAGCTTATCAGGGGACGGCTACACCTTC.

The V call is TRBV29-1, the J call TRBJ2-1; D tentatively reads TRBD1 or TRBD2 (6 bases each). Germline CDR1 SQVTM, CDR2 ANQGSEA. V gave up 6 bases and J gave up 0 bases, with 15 bases separating them. The CDR3 is made up of 15 amino acids. The CDR3 bases are TGCAGCGTGGAGGGGGATAGAGGCTCCTACAATGAGCAGTTCTTC. Protein product: CSVEGDRGSYNEQFF.

The rearrangement joins TRBV5-6 to TRBJ1-1, with D possibly TRBD1 on 5 matching bases. Trimming removed 2 bases at V and 5 bases at J, with 13 bases between. Germline loops: CDR1 SGHDT, CDR2 YYEEEE. CDR3 length equals 14 residues. For the CDR3, the DNA is TGTGCCAGCAGCTTACCCGGAAGGGGAACTGAAGCTTTCTTT. As protein: CASSLPGRGTEAFF. Full variable domain (missing parts from reference TRBV5-6 and TRBJ1-1): DAGVTQSPTHLIKTRGQQVTLRCSPKSGHDTVSWYQQALGQGPQFIFQYYEEEERQRGNFPDRFSGHQFPNYSSELNVNALLLGDSALYLCASSLPGRGTEAFFGQGTRLTVV.

The chain links TRBV15 to TRBJ1-5; 9 bases are shared with TRBD1. Trimming at V came to 5 bases and at J to 5 bases, leaving 7 bases not matched to a gene. Germline values: CDR1 LNHNV, CDR2 YYDKDF (reference sequence). This CDR3 has 15 residues. CDR3 sequence reads: CATSEGQGTDQPQHF. The CDR3 bases are TGTGCCACCAGCGAAGGACAGGGGACCGATCAGCCCCAGCATTTT.